These 3 T cell receptor beta chains were sequenced from one sample in a study of Graves' ophthalmopathy and Graves' hyperthyroidism. RNA transcripts yielded amplified TCR beta CDR3 regions. RT-PCR with HTBI primers came first, then second-round multiplex PCR. TCRdb ran MiXCR on the multiplex PCR reads and lists one entry per CDR3 protein. This sample yields a few hundred thousand distinct CDR3 sequences, of which 17% are seen a single time; over 9% belongs to the top ten. Input material: peripheral blood. Receptors were obtained from an adult man with Graves' ophthalmopathy.

This clonotype was recorded at least ten times. The chain is built from TRBV7-9 and TRBJ1-2; possibly TRBD1 for D (5 bases). V was shortened by 5 bases and J by 3 bases, with 16 bases between the two germline ends. The germline V gene has CDR1 SEHNR and CDR2 FQNEAQ (reference sequence). The CDR3 contains 15 residues. The CDR3 loop reads CASSPPGQGDYGYTF. In DNA, the CDR3 is TGTGCCAGCAGCCCACCTGGGCAGGGCGACTATGGCTACACCTTC.

V is TRBV28 and J is TRBJ1-5, with a tentative D call TRBD1 (5 bases). CDR1 MDHEN and CDR2 SYDVKM come from the germline V gene. The CDR3 is 16 residues long. Trimming removed 2 bases from V and 3 bases from J, with 14 bases in between. The CDR3 loop is CASSLGLAGPNQPQHF. For the CDR3, the DNA is TGTGCCAGCAGTTTAGGGTTGGCAGGGCCCAATCAGCCCCAGCATTTT.

This clonotype appeared many times. The chain is built from TRBV30 and TRBJ1-6, with TRBD1 matching over 9 bases. This CDR3 is 16 amino acids long. V dropped 2 bases and J dropped 7; count of bases not matched to a gene: 9. Germline V gives CDR1 GTSNPN, CDR2 SVGIG (reference sequence). CDR3 residues: CAWSTSDRGRNSPLHF. Written as DNA, the CDR3 is TGTGCCTGGAGTACATCTGACAGGGGGAGGAATTCACCCCTCCACTTT.